This entry concerns a single TCR beta chain. The antigen is unknown. The data belong to a study of cytomegalovirus exposure and HLA in healthy donors. The CDR3 spans 13 residues. The V segment lost 3 bases and the J segment 1 base; nucleotides outside the gene matches: 2. Per the germline V gene, CDR1 is SQVTM and CDR2 is ANQGSEA. 13 Jbeta primers and 60 Vbeta primers were used for the PCR. Sequenced by immunoSEQ multiplex PCR; TCRdb stores in-frame clones only, minus some. Here the sample spans 30,000 to 35,000 clones, about two thirds being singletons. Study-level results: Researchers reported that three CMV-associated chains were confirmed in vitro as CMV antigen-specific. The study designated 150 to 200 TCR beta chains cytomegalovirus-associated. A later analysis showed TCR association rates differing by HLA locus, peaking at DRB1 and lowest at HLA-C. There were several of the most significant clusters that appeared linked to common viral pathogens in a later analysis.

This clonotype was sampled from a man aged 35-49 years in good health and CMV-seropositive. The sequencing input was PBMCs. The V and J genes are TRBV29-1 and TRBJ1-1; TRBD1 matches 7 bases. In nucleotides, the CDR3 is TGCAGCGTTGAGAGGGACAGGAACACTGAAGCTTTCTTT. Translated: CSVERDRNTEAFF.